These T cell receptor beta chains were read from a single sample in a study of tumor-infiltrating lymphocytes in primary liver carcinoma. TCRdb fed the multiplex PCR reads into MiXCR, producing one record per CDR3 protein. The sample consists of about 50,000 distinct CDR3 sequences, around 82% of them appearing once. Material: liver tumor tissue from sampling region 5. These receptors were taken from a man aged 35 to 55 with primary liver carcinoma and hepatitis B virus infection. CDR3s leave out the opening cysteine and the closing phenylalanine or tryptophan. The order of the fields is J gene, V gene, CDR3 protein.

TRBJ2-7 TRBV11-3 ASGVGQYYEQY
TRBJ2-1 TRBV14 ASSTVAGWVNDEQF
TRBJ2-3 TRBV29-1 IVSGTGASDMKY
TRBJ2-7 TRBV28 VSTLGWGQYEQY
TRBJ2-3 TRBV10-3 ANSGSLAGGPRTDTQY
TRBJ2-7 TRBV6-1 ASSVSTSGSYEQY
TRBJ2-7 TRBV6-9 ASSSGIYEQY
TRBJ1-4 TRBV11-2 ASSPGTGLNENLF
TRBJ2-5 TRBV6-2/TRBV6-3 TSSNSHETQY
TRBJ2-1 TRBV10-2 ANSRANNEQS
TRBJ2-1 TRBV29-1 SALDGGRVGEQF
TRBJ2-7 TRBV11-2 ASSSGTGNYEQY
TRBJ2-1 TRBV10-3 AISPGLAGNYNEQF
TRBJ1-1 TRBV7-2 ARSVPGFSNTEAF
TRBJ2-7 TRBV28 ASPPPDGVFHEQY
TRBJ2-2 TRBV4-1 ASRHAAAGELF
TRBJ2-1 TRBV11-1 ASSPGELGGVGEQF
TRBJ2-1 TRBV12-3/TRBV12-4 ASSLDNNAQF
TRBJ2-6 TRBV11-2 ANSMGGDRGISLSGANVLT
TRBJ2-5 TRBV11-2 ASSLDLNAGGQEAQN
TRBJ2-7 TRBV5-8 TSSQGALALSYEQY
TRBJ1-5 TRBV6-2/TRBV6-3 ASSSGDTPRGQPQH
. TRBV19 DSSPRGLAGNEQY
TRBJ1-1 TRBV5-1 ASSLEGPDYTEAF
TRBJ2-7 TRBV7-8 ASSLNRDRGREHY
TRBJ2-7 TRBV11-3 ASSMEQPYEQY
TRBJ2-2 TRBV5-1 ASSLGGANTGELF